These 22 T cell receptor beta chains were all obtained from the same sample, sequenced in a study of blood T cell repertoires in COVID-19. Profiling relied on immunoSEQ multiplex PCR, and the TCRdb table lists in-frame clones only, not all of them. The repertoire holds roughly 310,000 clones, with roughly 90% as singletons. The sample was peripheral blood. These TCRs come from a woman in her 50s with active or convalescent COVID-19.

V is TRBV6-5 and J is TRBJ1-1; D may be TRBD1 (6 bases). Germline CDR1 reads MNHEY; CDR2 reads SVGAGI. V lost 5 bases and J lost 1, with 8 bases in between. CDR3 length: 13 amino acids. The CDR3 spells CASSTGKNTEAFF. CDR3 nucleotides: TGTGCCAGCAGTACAGGGAAGAACACTGAAGCTTTCTTT.

The rearrangement uses TRBV18 and TRBJ2-3; 10 bases fit TRBD2. Trimming removed 0 bases from V and 1 base from J; junction bases left unmatched: 4. This CDR3 comprises 17 residues. From germline, CDR1 is KGHSH and CDR2 LQKENI. The CDR3: CASSPPLAGVGTDTQYF. The DNA of the CDR3 is TGTGCCAGCTCACCACCCCTAGCGGGAGTTGGCACAGATACGCAGTATTTT.

V is TRBV11-2 and J is TRBJ1-6; 8 positions agree with TRBD1. The trim removed 3 bases at V and 6 bases at J, leaving 16 bases unmatched. The CDR3 has 19 residues. CDR1 and CDR2 (germline): SGHAT, FQNNGV. CDR3 in DNA: TGTGCCAGCAGCTTTAGCCCTACTACAGGGGGGACAGTTAATTCACCCCTCCACTTT. This sequence encodes CASSFSPTTGGTVNSPLHF.

The J gene is TRBJ1-1, the V gene TRBV12-3 or TRBV12-4; 8 bases match TRBD1. The length of the CDR3 is 12 residues. Trimming cost V 2 bases and J 10 bases; bases outside gene matches: 3. The CDR3 spells CASSLSQGGAFF. The CDR3 region has the DNA TGTGCCAGCAGTTTATCACAGGGGGGAGCTTTCTTT.

The rearrangement joins TRBV4-3 to TRBJ2-1, with 11 bases that match TRBD2. The CDR3 length is 21 residues. Germline trimming cut 0 bases from V and 3 bases from J; bases unmatched to any gene: 16. CDR1 is LGHNA and CDR2 is YSLEER in the germline V gene. CDR3 loop: CASSQERKAGLAADLYNEQFF. CDR3 DNA sequence: TGCGCCAGCAGCCAAGAAAGGAAGGCGGGACTAGCGGCCGACCTCTACAATGAGCAGTTCTTC.

V is TRBV6-2 or TRBV6-3 and J is TRBJ1-5, with D tentatively TRBD1 (6 bases). The V end was cut by 7 bases, the J end by 1 base, with 20 bases between. The CDR3 totals 17 residues. Germline-derived CDR1 and CDR2 are MNHEY and SVGEGT. CDR3 amino acids: CASTPSITGTSNQPQHF. DNA of the CDR3: TGTGCCAGCACCCCTTCTATAACAGGGACGAGCAATCAGCCCCAGCATTTT.

The chain recombines TRBV28 with TRBJ1-5; D is ambiguous. CDR1 MDHEN and CDR2 SYDVKM come from the germline V gene. Trimming removed 6 bases from V and 3 bases from J, with 15 bases in between. CDR3 length: 15 amino acids. The CDR3 region has the DNA TGTGCCAGCAGCCGACAATACGGATCCAATCAGCCCCAGCATTTT. Its translation: CASSRQYGSNQPQHF.

The CDR3 sequence: CASSESVQREGLHKTDTQYF. CDR3 DNA: TGCGCCAGCAGTGAGTCGGTTCAGAGGGAGGGCCTCCATAAAACAGATACGCAGTATTTT. This chain joins TRBV10-1 and TRBJ2-3; 7 nucleotides line up with TRBD2. Germline V CDR1 and CDR2: WNHNN, SYGVQD (reference sequence). The ends lost 0 bases at V and 3 bases at J; junction bases unmatched: 18. This CDR3 is built from 20 residues.

The chain has TRBV18 and TRBJ2-1, with TRBD2 matching 10 bases. The CDR3 sequence is 14 residues long. The V segment lost 2 bases and the J segment 10 bases; nucleotides outside the gene matches: 5. Per germline, CDR1 KGHSH and CDR2 LQKENI. The CDR3 is CASSPNLAGVEQFF. Here the CDR3 DNA reads TGTGCCAGCTCACCAAACCTAGCGGGGGTCGAGCAGTTCTTC.

Comments on this clone: Other DNA sequences in the same sample also yield this CDR3. This chain uses TRBV2 with TRBJ1-1; D is perhaps TRBD1 (5 bases). The CDR3 is 13 amino acids. Trimming took off 4 bases at V and 1 base at J, with 7 bases between the two ends. Germline-derived CDR1 and CDR2 are SNHLY and FYNNEI. Written as DNA, the CDR3 is TGTGCCAGCAGTGGACAGCAGAACACTGAAGCTTTCTTT. Its protein product is CASSGQQNTEAFF.

This chain uses TRBV9 with TRBJ1-1, with 7 bases that match TRBD1. The length of the CDR3 is 16 residues. Germline-derived CDR1 and CDR2 are SGDLS and YYNGEE. The V and J ends lost 0 bases and 4 bases, in that order; junction bases with no gene match: 9. The CDR3 sequence is CASSVGPRDRSTEAFF. For the CDR3, the DNA is TGTGCCAGCAGCGTAGGCCCCCGGGACAGAAGCACTGAAGCTTTCTTT.

The rearrangement joins TRBV5-1 to TRBJ2-7, with a weak D call TRBD2 (5 bases). V dropped 4 bases and J dropped 0 bases, with 11 bases sitting between them. Germline V lookup: CDR1 SGHRS, CDR2 YFSETQ. This CDR3 contains 14 residues. The DNA of the CDR3 is TGCGCCAGCAGCCTCAGCGGCGGCTCCTACGAGCAGTACTTC. This encodes CASSLSGGSYEQYF. Using reference TRBV5-1 and TRBJ2-7 for the parts outside the CDR3, the full variable domain is KAGVTQTPRYLIKTRGQQVTLSCSPISGHRSVSWYQQTPGQGLQFLFEYFSETQRNKGNFPGRFSGRQFSNSRSEMNVSTLELGDSALYLCASSLSGGSYEQYFGPGTRLTVT.

The V call is TRBV29-1, the J call TRBJ2-7; 10 nucleotides match TRBD1. CDR3 length: 14 amino acids. The V segment lost 3 bases and the J segment 3 bases; nucleotides outside the gene matches: 5. The germline V gene has CDR1 SQVTM and CDR2 ANQGSEA. Written as DNA, the CDR3 is TGCAGCGTTGATGTGACAGGGGGCTTCTACGAGCAGTACTTC. It translates to CSVDVTGGFYEQYF.

This clone was observed a handful of times. This CDR3 is CASRGQNLEAFF. CDR3 nucleotide sequence: TGTGCCAGCAGAGGACAGAACCTTGAAGCTTTCTTT. The chain couples TRBV27 to TRBJ1-1; D might be TRBD1 (6 bases). V was cut by 6 bases and J by 7 bases, with 12 bases left in between. The CDR3 contains 12 residues. CDR1 MNHEY and CDR2 SMNVEV come from the germline V gene (reference sequence).

This chain connects TRBV6-5 to TRBJ1-2, with D tentatively TRBD1 (6 bases). This CDR3 has 16 residues. Trimming removed 2 bases from V and 0 bases from J, with 13 bases in between. The germline CDR1 and CDR2 sequences are MNHEY and SVGAGI. The CDR3 protein is CASSYGRGASNYGYTF. The CDR3 coding sequence is TGTGCCAGCAGTTACGGGAGGGGGGCCTCTAACTATGGCTACACCTTC.

The rearrangement links TRBV28 to TRBJ1-5; tentative D call: TRBD1 (5 bases). Germline loops: CDR1 MDHEN, CDR2 SYDVKM. V was pared by 6 bases and J by 2 bases, with 14 bases between. This CDR3 spans 15 amino acids. CDR3 DNA sequence: TGTGCCAGCAGCCGCAGGGAAGGGGGCAATCAGCCCCAGCATTTT. As protein: CASSRREGGNQPQHF.

V is TRBV30 and J is TRBJ1-1; D perhaps matches TRBD1 (6 bases). In germline, CDR1 is GTSNPN, CDR2 SVGIG (reference sequence). The V and J ends lost 5 bases and 2 bases respectively, with 12 bases between them. The CDR3 runs 13 residues. The CDR3 reads CAWGGRPNTEAFF. DNA of the CDR3: TGTGCCTGGGGGGGCAGACCCAACACTGAAGCTTTCTTT.

The chain carries TRBV7-2 and TRBJ2-7; maybe TRBD2 (6 bases). Germline V lookup: CDR1 SGHTA, CDR2 FQGNSA. The CDR3 covers 14 residues. Between the trimmed V and J ends, which lost 4 bases and 2 bases, there was a span of 12 bases. CDR3 residues: CASSSGTFTYEQYF. CDR3 sequence (DNA): TGTGCCAGCAGCTCCGGGACTTTCACCTACGAGCAGTACTTC.

The chain combines TRBV11-3 with TRBJ2-1; D may be TRBD1 (6 bases). The CDR3 covers 12 residues. V shed 5 bases and J shed 7 bases, with 9 bases lying between them. Germline-derived CDR1 and CDR2 are SGHNT and YENEEA. The CDR3 nucleotides are TGTGCCAGCAGCCTACAGGGAAATGAGCAGTTCTTC. Protein: CASSLQGNEQFF.

The chain is built from TRBV5-5 and TRBJ1-2; no reliable D call. The CDR3 consists of 13 residues. V gave up 0 bases and J gave up 7 bases, with 10 bases separating them. CDR1 is SGHKS and CDR2 is YYEKEE in the germline V gene (reference sequence). This CDR3 is CASSLDQVAGYTF. CDR3 coding DNA: TGTGCCAGCAGCTTGGATCAGGTCGCTGGCTACACCTTC.

The chain couples TRBV2 to TRBJ1-5; D gene uncertain. CDR1 is SNHLY and CDR2 is FYNNEI in the germline V gene. The CDR3 totals 15 residues. The V and J ends lost 5 bases and 1 base respectively, with 12 bases between them. Written as DNA, the CDR3 is TGTGCCAGCAGTTTGGACGGAGGAAGCAATCAGCCCCAGCATTTT. Translation: CASSLDGGSNQPQHF.

The rearrangement joins TRBV5-1 to TRBJ2-2; D not certain. V was cut by 7 bases and J by 0 bases, with 7 bases left in between. Germline V gives CDR1 SGHRS, CDR2 YFSETQ. The CDR3 covers 13 residues. The CDR3 protein is CASCPSNTGELFF. In nucleotides, the CDR3 is TGCGCCAGCTGTCCTTCGAACACCGGGGAGCTGTTTTTT.